Presented here are 27 T cell receptor beta chains from one specimen sequenced in a study of blood T cell repertoires in COVID-19. Generated by immunoSEQ multiplex PCR, the TCRdb table keeps only in-frame clones and is missing some. The table includes about 110,000 clones, approximately 90% detected once. Sequencing input: peripheral blood. The receptors were sampled from a woman aged 45 to 65 with acute or convalescent COVID-19.

V is TRBV5-8 and J is TRBJ2-1, with a possible D match to TRBD2 (6 bases). The germline gives CDR1 SGHTS, CDR2 YDEGEE. V was pared by 1 base and J by 15 bases, with 14 bases between. There are 12 residues in the CDR3. This CDR3 reads CASSLTGGTGFF. CDR3 DNA sequence: TGTGCCAGCAGCTTGACGGGCGGGACCGGGTTCTTC. Full variable domain (missing parts from reference TRBV5-8 and TRBJ2-1): EAGVTQSPTHLIKTRGQQATLRCSPISGHTSVYWYQQALGLGLQFLLWYDEGEERNRGNFPPRFSGRQFPNYSSELNVNALELEDSALYLCASSLTGGTGFFGPGTRLTVL.

Note on this clone: Other DNA sequences in the sample encode the same CDR3. The genes are TRBV11-2 and TRBJ2-1, with TRBD2 matching 9 bases. Germline values: CDR1 SGHAT, CDR2 FQNNGV. The CDR3 totals 13 residues. V shed 5 bases, J shed 8 bases, and the junction held 4 bases outside the gene matches. CDR3 nucleotides: TGTGCCAGCAGCCTCCGGACTAGCGATGAGCAGTTCTTC. It translates to CASSLRTSDEQFF.

The chain links TRBV28 to TRBJ1-4, with D unclear. V was shortened by 8 bases and J by 8 bases, with 21 bases between the two germline ends. Germline V gives CDR1 MDHEN, CDR2 SYDVKM. This CDR3 region has 15 residues. CDR3 region: CASAPGGSAREKLFF. The CDR3 region has the DNA TGTGCCAGCGCCCCCGGCGGTAGCGCAAGGGAAAAACTGTTTTTT.

This sequence joins TRBV24-1 and TRBJ2-7; D not certain. This CDR3 region has 16 residues. Germline assignment: CDR1 KGHDR and CDR2 SFDVKD. The V end lost 2 bases, the J end lost 9 bases, and 22 bases lay between the germline ends. CDR3 bases: TGTGCCACCAGTGATTCGACTCAAGATGGTTCTTTAGGGCAGTACTTC. This gives the protein CATSDSTQDGSLGQYF.

J is TRBJ2-7 and V is TRBV5-4, with 10 bases matching TRBD2. Looked up from germline, CDR1 is SGHNT and CDR2 is YYREEE (reference sequence). The CDR3 length is 14 residues. V lost 0 bases and J lost 3; bases outside the gene matches: 0. CDR3 loop: CASSLASGSYEQYF. The CDR3 region has the DNA TGTGCCAGCAGCTTGGCTAGCGGGAGCTACGAGCAGTACTTC.

This chain uses TRBV12-3 or TRBV12-4 with TRBJ1-5; 7 bases fit TRBD1. Trimming at V came to 6 bases and at J to 5 bases, leaving 4 bases not matched to a gene. This CDR3 spans 13 amino acids. This CDR3 reads CASSRDRHQPQHF. CDR3 nucleotide sequence: TGTGCCAGCAGCCGGGACAGACATCAGCCCCAGCATTTT.

Here the CDR3 reads CASSLAETQYF. CDR3 bases: TGTGCCAGCTCCCTAGCGGAGACCCAGTACTTC. This chain joins TRBV14 and TRBJ2-5, with a tentative D call TRBD2 (6 bases). The CDR3 contains 11 residues. V lost 8 bases, J lost 5 bases, and 9 bases lay in between. Germline loops: CDR1 SGHDN, CDR2 FVKESK. Complete variable domain (other parts from reference TRBV14 and TRBJ2-5): EAGVTQFPSHSVIEKGQTVTLRCDPISGHDNLYWYRRVMGKEIKFLLHFVKESKQDESGMPNNRFLAERTGGTYSTLKVQPAELEDSGVYFCASSLAETQYFGPGTRLLVL.

The chain recombines TRBV7-9 with TRBJ1-1; 9 bases fit TRBD1. Germline CDR1 and CDR2: SEHNR and FQNEAQ (reference sequence). This CDR3 is 15 amino acids long. J gave up 6 bases and V 6 bases, and 11 bases lay outside the gene matches. The DNA of the CDR3 is TGTGCCAGCAGTGCCGCCAACCACAGGGGGCCTGAAGCTTTCTTT. Translation gives CASSAANHRGPEAFF.

This chain links TRBV24-1 with TRBJ2-3; TRBD2 agrees at 8 bases. Germline V CDR1 and CDR2: KGHDR, SFDVKD. There are 19 residues in the CDR3. The junction had 15 bases not matched to a gene; V was cut back by 0 bases and J by 5 bases. The CDR3 region is CATSDLSAGGDDTGDTQYF. In DNA, the CDR3 is TGTGCCACCAGTGATTTGAGCGCGGGGGGCGACGATACCGGAGATACGCAGTATTTT.

The chain links TRBV5-1 to TRBJ2-7; 8 bases align to TRBD2. The CDR3 spans 17 residues. After removal of 3 bases from V and 5 bases from J, the junction contained 16 bases not matched to a gene. Germline CDR1 reads SGHRS; CDR2 reads YFSETQ. CDR3 in amino acids: CASSSRTSPNGIHEQYF. The CDR3 DNA is TGCGCCAGCAGCTCCCGGACTAGCCCGAATGGGATTCACGAGCAGTACTTC.

The chain couples TRBV3-1 (or the pseudogene TRBV3-2) to TRBJ2-3, with 7 bases fitting TRBD2. J gave up 0 bases and V 5 bases, and 11 bases lay outside the gene matches. The CDR3 is 17 residues long. Germline values: CDR1 LGHDT, CDR2 YNNKEL (reference sequence). In DNA form, the CDR3 reads TGTGCCAGCAGCACCGTAGCGGGTCGCTCTAGCACAGATACGCAGTATTTT. This encodes CASSTVAGRSSTDTQYF.

The chain recombines TRBV5-5 with TRBJ1-4, with D perhaps matching TRBD1 (5 bases). V lost 0 bases and J 8 bases, leaving 17 bases between the germline ends. The germline CDR1 and CDR2 sequences are SGHKS and YYEKEE (reference sequence). The CDR3 runs 16 residues. CDR3 residues: CASSLGVGAGGEKLFF. The CDR3 DNA sequence: TGTGCCAGCAGCTTGGGGGTAGGGGCGGGAGGAGAAAAACTGTTTTTT.

This chain joins TRBV30 and TRBJ1-6; 8 positions agree with TRBD1. CDR1 GTSNPN and CDR2 SVGIG come from the germline V gene (reference sequence). This CDR3 is built from 14 residues. Trimming took 3 bases from V and 9 from J; bases not matched to a gene: 7. This CDR3 reads CAWSQGASGSPLHF. CDR3 in DNA: TGTGCCTGGAGCCAGGGGGCGTCTGGTTCACCCCTCCACTTT. Complete variable domain (other parts from reference TRBV30 and TRBJ1-6): SQTIHQWPATLVQPVGSPLSLECTVEGTSNPNLYWYRQAAGRGLQLLFYSVGIGQISSEVPQNLSASRPQDRQFILSSKKLLLSDSGFYLCAWSQGASGSPLHFGNGTRLTVT.

This clone was detected only once. This chain uses TRBV5-1 with TRBJ2-3; 10 positions match TRBD2. Trimming removed 2 bases from V and 5 bases from J; junction bases left unmatched: 8. The CDR3 loop spans 16 amino acids. Germline CDR1 is SGHRS and CDR2 is YFSETQ. CDR3 nucleotides: TGCGCCAGCAGCTTCTTCCTAGCGGGAGCTGGAGATACGCAGTATTTT. Translating gives CASSFFLAGAGDTQYF.

The chain is built from TRBV19 and TRBJ2-3; D possibly corresponds to TRBD1 (6 bases). The CDR3 loop spans 14 amino acids. V was clipped by 6 bases and J by 6 bases, with 16 bases between them. Per germline, CDR1 LNHDA and CDR2 SQIVND (reference sequence). The CDR3 DNA reads TGTGCCAGTAGACAGGGTGGGGGATCCGATACGCAGTATTTT. Translated: CASRQGGGSDTQYF.

V usage is TRBV6-5 and J usage is TRBJ2-7; 9 bases agree with TRBD2. The CDR3 totals 14 residues. The V gene's germline CDR1 is MNHEY and CDR2 SVGAGI. With 6 bases clipped from V and 3 bases from J, the junction kept 6 bases outside the gene matches. CDR3 sequence: CASSRLAESYEQYF. The CDR3 DNA reads TGTGCCAGCAGCAGACTAGCGGAGAGCTACGAGCAGTACTTC.

The rearrangement links TRBV24-1 to TRBJ2-5, with TRBD2 identical over 11 bases. CDR1 and CDR2 from the germline V gene are KGHDR and SFDVKD. V gave up 0 bases and J gave up 3 bases; unmatched junction bases: 2. The CDR3 has 16 residues. The CDR3 DNA is TGTGCCACCAGTGATTTGGGGACTAGCGGCAAAGAGACCCAGTACTTC. This codes for CATSDLGTSGKETQYF.

The chain recombines TRBV7-2 with TRBJ1-6, with TRBD1 as a possible D gene (5 bases). With 3 bases removed from V and 10 bases from J, the gap between germline ends came to 13 bases. This CDR3 has 14 amino acids. Germline V gene sequence: CDR1 SGHTA, CDR2 FQGNSA. The CDR3 sequence is CASSFGGGGSPLHF. The CDR3, as DNA: TGTGCCAGCAGCTTCGGGGGGGGTGGCTCACCCCTCCACTTT.

The genes are TRBV2 and TRBJ1-4; 8 nucleotides align to TRBD1. This CDR3 has 12 residues. CDR1 is SNHLY and CDR2 is FYNNEI in the germline V gene. The V segment lost 7 bases and the J segment 6 bases; nucleotides outside the gene matches: 1. The CDR3 DNA follows: TGTGCCAGCAACAGGGGGGATGAAAAACTGTTTTTT. It translates to CASNRGDEKLFF.

The sample holds one count of this clone. The CDR3 sequence: CSVEKNTEAFF. The CDR3 nucleotides are TGCAGCGTGGAGAAGAACACTGAAGCTTTCTTT. The gene calls are TRBV29-1 and TRBJ1-1; D is unclear. The V gene's germline CDR1 is SQVTM and CDR2 ANQGSEA. The CDR3 runs 11 residues. Between the trimmed V and J ends, which lost 6 bases and 1 base, there was a span of 6 bases.

This rearrangement joins TRBV18 to TRBJ2-7; 8 bases fit TRBD1. The length of the CDR3 is 15 residues. Germline V gene data show CDR1 as KGHSH and CDR2 as LQKENI. Germline trimming cut 2 bases from V and 4 bases from J; bases unmatched to any gene: 7. The CDR3 sequence: CASSPTQGALYEQYF. CDR3 nucleotides: TGTGCCAGCTCACCAACCCAGGGGGCTCTATACGAGCAGTACTTC.

This clone was observed once. This rearrangement joins TRBV4-2 to TRBJ1-2, with no clear D. The CDR3 spans 13 residues. Trimming removed 7 bases from V and 4 bases from J, with 13 bases in between. Germline CDR1 LGHNA, CDR2 YNFKEQ. The CDR3 reads CASTPAGSYGYTF. As DNA, the CDR3 is TGTGCCAGCACCCCGGCAGGTTCCTATGGCTACACCTTC.

The rearrangement joins TRBV7-2 to TRBJ2-2; unclear D gene. CDR3 length: 15 residues. Germline V gene data show CDR1 as SGHTA and CDR2 as FQGNSA. Between the trimmed V and J ends, which lost 1 base and 1 base, there was a span of 7 bases. CDR3 protein: CASSLGAMNTGELFF. The CDR3 coding sequence is TGTGCCAGCAGCTTAGGAGCTATGAACACCGGGGAGCTGTTTTTT.

V and J are TRBV21-1 and TRBJ2-6; the D call of TRBD2 is as the table states it, not checked on the DNA. TRBV21-1 is listed as a pseudogene. The CDR3 runs to 17 residues. The CDR3 DNA sequence: TGTGCCAGCAGCGACGGGGAAGCGGCGGTCGGGGCCAACGTCCTGACTTTC. Protein product: CASSDGEAAVGANVLTF.

V gene TRBV9 combines with J gene TRBJ2-2; D is ambiguous. With 3 bases removed from V and 0 bases from J, the gap between germline ends came to 6 bases. The germline CDR1 and CDR2 sequences are SGDLS and YYNGEE. The CDR3 is 14 residues long. This CDR3 reads CASSGDSNTGELFF. The CDR3 DNA is TGTGCCAGCAGCGGAGATTCGAACACCGGGGAGCTGTTTTTT.

In its sample, this clone was seen once. This chain connects TRBV7-7 to TRBJ2-3; D gene uncertain. The V gene's germline CDR1 is SSHAT and CDR2 FNYEAQ (reference sequence). V gave up 3 bases and J gave up 2 bases, with 6 bases separating them. The CDR3 is 13 residues long. The CDR3 here is CASSFDTTDTQYF. CDR3 DNA: TGTGCCAGCAGCTTCGACACCACAGATACGCAGTATTTT.

V and J are TRBV27 and TRBJ1-1; 8 bases agree with TRBD1. Germline loops: CDR1 MNHEY, CDR2 SMNVEV (reference sequence). Unmatched junction bases numbered 7, after V lost 2 bases and J lost 5 bases. This CDR3 region has 15 residues. Here the CDR3 reads CASSLRQGARTEAFF. The DNA for the CDR3 is TGTGCCAGCAGTTTAAGGCAGGGGGCGCGTACTGAAGCTTTCTTT.